Below, one T cell receptor beta chain is given with its context. These data come from a study of blood T cell repertoires in COVID-19. Sequencing used immunoSEQ multiplex PCR; TCRdb keeps in-frame clones, though not all of them. The repertoire holds about 400,000 clones, with approximately 87% as singletons. This CDR3 region has 14 residues. The germline gives CDR1 SNHLY, CDR2 FYNNEI. Trimming removed 4 bases from V and 7 bases from J, with 13 bases in between. Sequences were obtained from PBMCs or T cells enriched from blood (not recorded which). The clonotype originates from a woman aged 50 to 60 who had recovered from COVID-19. The genes are TRBV2 and TRBJ2-2, with a tentative D call TRBD2 (6 bases). CDR3 nucleotides: TGTGCCAGCAGTGGGGTCGGGACTTTCGGGGAGCTGTTTTTT. It encodes CASSGVGTFGELFF. The full variable domain, rest sourced from reference TRBV2 and TRBJ2-2, is EPEVTQTPSHQVTQMGQEVILRCVPISNHLYFYWYRQILGQKVEFLVSFYNNEISEKSEIFDDQFSVERPDGSNFTLKIRSTKLEDSAMYFCASSGVGTFGELFFGEGSRLTVL.